This T cell receptor (beta chain) was found in a study of blood T cell repertoires in COVID-19. At the level of the study: The United States, Italy and Spain were the sources of the acute and convalescent COVID-19 samples. Sample material is recorded as cDNA or gDNA derived from T cells, B-cell-depleted T cells, or PBMCs.

Ages ranged from roughly 18 to 100 years, with residence in 24 US areas. The CDR3 has 15 residues. V lost 6 bases and J lost 4, with 16 bases in between. Germline V gene sequence: CDR1 MNHEY, CDR2 SMNVEV (reference sequence). Per the study methods: Estimated nucleated cell counts came from reference gene primer amplification. TCRdb's copy holds only in-frame clones and misses some; the assay was immunoSEQ multiplex PCR. V, J and clone size are taken as reported in that table, and D and trimming were inferred from the DNA itself. This sample carries about 220,000 clones, about 88% of them seen once, and the ten largest clones take just over 2.5%.

This receptor was identified in a woman aged 25-40 years who had recovered from COVID-19. Sequences were obtained from PBMCs or T cells enriched from blood (not recorded which). V gene TRBV27 combines with J gene TRBJ1-5; D not resolved. CDR3 DNA sequence: TGTGCCAGCAGATCCCGACTCCTACCTAATCAGCCCCAGCATTTT. Protein: CASRSRLLPNQPQHF.